These 24 T cell receptor beta chains were all obtained from the same sample, sequenced in a study of blood T cell repertoires in COVID-19. Sequencing used immunoSEQ multiplex PCR; TCRdb keeps in-frame clones, though not all of them. The repertoire holds 75,000 to 100,000 clones, with about 86% as singletons. The sample taken for sequencing was peripheral blood. Every receptor here comes from an elderly woman with acute or convalescent COVID-19.

This rearrangement joins TRBV27 to TRBJ2-7; possible D gene TRBD1, 6 bases. Germline V gene data show CDR1 as MNHEY and CDR2 as SMNVEV (reference sequence). Trimming removed 3 bases from V and 5 bases from J, with 14 bases in between. CDR3 length: 14 amino acids. This CDR3 is CASSFIGGVHEQYF. In DNA, the CDR3 is TGTGCCAGCAGTTTTATAGGGGGAGTCCACGAGCAGTACTTC.

This chain links TRBV7-9 with TRBJ2-3; 7 bases line up with TRBD2. Unmatched junction bases numbered 7, after V lost 4 bases and J lost 0 bases. The CDR3 consists of 16 residues. Per germline, CDR1 SEHNR and CDR2 FQNEAQ (reference sequence). CDR3 in DNA: TGTGCCAGCAGCTCCTCAACTAGCGAAAGCACAGATACGCAGTATTTT. Residues: CASSSSTSESTDTQYF. Full variable domain (rest looked up from reference TRBV7-9 and TRBJ2-3): DTGVSQNPRHKITKRGQNVTFRCDPISEHNRLYWYRQTLGQGPEFLTYFQNEAQLEKSRLLSDRFSAERPKGSFSTLEIQRTEQGDSAMYLCASSSSTSESTDTQYFGPGTRLTVL.

V is TRBV30 and J is TRBJ2-5; D gene ambiguous. The CDR3 loop spans 15 amino acids. V lost 1 base to trimming and J lost 0 bases, with 12 bases between them. CDR1 and CDR2 from the germline V gene are GTSNPN and SVGIG (reference sequence). As DNA, the CDR3 is TGTGCCTGGAGTGGGGCAGGCTGGTACCAAGAGACCCAGTACTTC. This gives the protein CAWSGAGWYQETQYF. Based on the CDR3 plus reference TRBV30 and TRBJ2-5, the full variable domain is SQTIHQWPATLVQPVGSPLSLECTVEGTSNPNLYWYRQAAGRGLQLLFYSVGIGQISSEVPQNLSASRPQDRQFILSSKKLLLSDSGFYLCAWSGAGWYQETQYFGPGTRLLVL.

The rearrangement joins TRBV5-1 to TRBJ1-2, with 8 bases that match TRBD1. Germline-derived CDR1 and CDR2 are SGHRS and YFSETQ. V shed 4 bases, J shed 2 bases, and the junction held 4 bases outside the gene matches. CDR3 size: 14 residues. The CDR3 DNA sequence: TGCGCCAGCAGCAACGGACAGGGAAACTATGGCTACACCTTC. It yields the protein CASSNGQGNYGYTF.

This chain uses TRBV6-5 with TRBJ2-5; 9 positions agree with TRBD2. This CDR3 region has 16 residues. The trim removed 2 bases at V and 6 bases at J, leaving 10 bases unmatched. Germline values: CDR1 MNHEY, CDR2 SVGAGI. The CDR3, as DNA: TGTGCCAGCAGTTACCTCCGGGCGGGGGGGCAGAAGACCCAGTACTTC. It translates to CASSYLRAGGQKTQYF.

In DNA form, the CDR3 reads TGTGCCAGCAGTGACTCACTTCTTAGCTCCTACAATGAGCAGTTCTTC. It codes for CASSDSLLSSYNEQFF. The chain joins TRBV6-4 to TRBJ2-1; unclear D gene. With 0 bases removed from V and 0 bases from J, the gap between germline ends came to 9 bases. This CDR3 contains 16 residues. The germline gives CDR1 MRHNA, CDR2 SNTAGT.

The chain uses TRBV18 and TRBJ2-5, with 7 bases matching TRBD2. The CDR3 has 15 amino acids. J was trimmed by 0 bases and V by 4 bases; bases with no gene match: 5. CDR1 is KGHSH and CDR2 is LQKENI in the germline V gene. The CDR3 DNA is TGTGCCAGCTCACTAGCACTAGCGAACCAAGAGACCCAGTACTTC. This translates into CASSLALANQETQYF.

This chain connects TRBV6-4 to TRBJ1-5, with 7 bases fitting TRBD1. Germline CDR1 is MRHNA and CDR2 is SNTAGT. The CDR3 is made up of 15 amino acids. Germline trimming cut 2 bases from V and 0 bases from J; bases unmatched to any gene: 1. The CDR3 bases are TGTGCCAGCAGTGACCGGGACAGTAGCAATCAGCCCCAGCATTTT. Translating it yields CASSDRDSSNQPQHF.

The chain uses TRBV9 and TRBJ2-1, with D uncertain. The germline V and J ends were trimmed by 5 bases and 0 bases, with 9 bases remaining between them. Per germline, CDR1 SGDLS and CDR2 YYNGEE. There are 14 residues in the CDR3. Written as DNA, the CDR3 is TGTGCCAGCAGGTTTCTTAGCTCCTACAATGAGCAGTTCTTC. Translation: CASRFLSSYNEQFF. The complete variable domain, with remaining parts taken from reference TRBV9 and TRBJ2-1, reads DSGVTQTPKHLITATGQRVTLRCSPRSGDLSVYWYQQSLDQGLQFLIQYYNGEERAKGNILERFSAQQFPDLHSELNLSSLELGDSALYFCASRFLSSYNEQFFGPGTRLTVL.

The chain employs TRBV3-1 (or the pseudogene TRBV3-2) and TRBJ1-2; no reliable D call. Germline V gene lookup returns CDR1 LGHDT and CDR2 YNNKEL (reference sequence). Trimming stripped 1 base from V and 4 bases from J, with 13 bases between. CDR3 length: 15 residues. The CDR3 loop reads CASSQVLQSAYGYTF. CDR3 in DNA: TGTGCCAGCAGCCAAGTTTTACAGTCAGCCTATGGCTACACCTTC.

The genes are TRBV2 and TRBJ1-1; no firm D call. The CDR3 has 13 residues. Germline V lookup: CDR1 SNHLY, CDR2 FYNNEI. The V gene lost 5 bases and the J gene lost 1 base, with 8 bases spanning the gap. The CDR3 nucleotides are TGTGCCAGCAGTTTAGGAGGGAACACTGAAGCTTTCTTT. Translated: CASSLGGNTEAFF. Combining the CDR3 with reference TRBV2 and TRBJ1-1 gives the whole variable domain EPEVTQTPSHQVTQMGQEVILRCVPISNHLYFYWYRQILGQKVEFLVSFYNNEISEKSEIFDDQFSVERPDGSNFTLKIRSTKLEDSAMYFCASSLGGNTEAFFGQGTRLTVV.

The genes are TRBV6-5 and TRBJ1-2, with 11 bases fitting TRBD1. This CDR3 comprises 13 residues. The V gene's germline CDR1 is MNHEY and CDR2 SVGAGI. V shed 6 bases and J 5 bases; nucleotides not matched to a gene: 2. The CDR3 nucleotides are TGTGCCAGCAGGGGGACAGGGGGATATGGCTACACCTTC. It specifies CASRGTGGYGYTF.

J is TRBJ1-1 and V is TRBV9; D gene unclear. The CDR3 extends over 15 amino acids. V lost 3 bases and J lost 8, with 20 bases in between. Germline V lookup: CDR1 SGDLS, CDR2 YYNGEE. The CDR3 nucleotides are TGTGCCAGCAGCGCTACACGGGAGAGCCGTAAAGAAGCTTTCTTT. Protein sequence: CASSATRESRKEAFF.

This chain uses TRBV10-3 with TRBJ1-5; D unresolved. Trimming took 6 bases from V and 7 from J, leaving 13 bases between them. CDR1 ENHRY and CDR2 SYGVKD come from the germline V gene. The CDR3 is made up of 13 amino acids. The CDR3 nucleotides are TGTGCCATCAGGGACTACGAGTCCCAGCCCCAGCATTTT. Translation: CAIRDYESQPQHF.

The chain combines TRBV5-4 with TRBJ2-7, with 9 positions matching TRBD2. V shed 0 bases and J 6 bases; nucleotides not matched to a gene: 7. CDR1 is SGHNT, CDR2 YYREEE, per germline (reference sequence). The CDR3 length is 15 residues. This CDR3 reads CASSLGAGGPVEQYF. The CDR3 coding sequence is TGTGCCAGCAGCTTGGGCGCGGGGGGGCCGGTCGAGCAGTACTTC.

This sequence joins TRBV13 and TRBJ2-3, with TRBD2 identical over 7 bases. The CDR3 totals 14 residues. From germline, CDR1 is PRHDT and CDR2 FYEKMQ (reference sequence). J gave up 5 bases and V 4 bases, and 6 bases lay outside the gene matches. The CDR3 DNA is TGTGCCAGCAGCTCTAGCGGCCGGGTAGATACGCAGTATTTT. This encodes CASSSSGRVDTQYF.

The DNA for the CDR3 is TGTGCCAGCAGCCGGGCCAGGGAAAGCTATGGCTACACCTTC. Its protein is CASSRARESYGYTF. The chain uses TRBV9 and TRBJ1-2; D possibly corresponds to TRBD1 (5 bases). The CDR3 totals 14 residues. V dropped 4 bases and J dropped 4 bases, with 14 bases sitting between them. Germline V gives CDR1 SGDLS, CDR2 YYNGEE.

This rearrangement joins TRBV5-1 to TRBJ2-7; 10 nucleotides line up with TRBD2. CDR1 is SGHRS, CDR2 YFSETQ, per germline. CDR3 length: 16 residues. Unmatched junction bases numbered 5, after V lost 1 base and J lost 1 base. CDR3 residues: CASSLTGTSVSYEQYF. The CDR3 DNA is TGCGCCAGCAGCTTGACCGGGACTAGCGTGTCCTACGAGCAGTACTTC.

CDR3 nucleotides: TGTGCCATCAGTGGCGGTACCGGCGAGCAGTACTTC. This translates into CAISGGTGEQYF. This chain joins TRBV10-3 and TRBJ2-7, with no clear D. The length of the CDR3 is 12 residues. From germline, CDR1 is ENHRY and CDR2 SYGVKD. The V and J ends lost 4 bases and 6 bases respectively, with 10 bases between them.

The gene calls are TRBV10-3 and TRBJ2-5; 10 nucleotides align to TRBD2. V was pared by 4 bases and J by 4 bases, with 6 bases of the junction left unmatched. The length of the CDR3 is 15 residues. Germline values: CDR1 ENHRY, CDR2 SYGVKD. CDR3 sequence reads: CAISGAAGGPETQYF. In DNA, the CDR3 is TGTGCCATCAGTGGTGCAGCGGGGGGGCCAGAGACCCAGTACTTC.

The chain couples TRBV4-1 to TRBJ2-1; 9 nucleotides match TRBD2. Germline values: CDR1 MGHRA, CDR2 YSYEKL. V lost 1 base to trimming and J lost 5 bases; unmatched junction nucleotides: 9. This CDR3 comprises 17 residues. The CDR3 sequence is CASSQVLSAGGHNEQFF. For the CDR3, the DNA is TGCGCCAGCAGCCAAGTATTATCAGCGGGGGGCCACAATGAGCAGTTCTTC.

V and J are TRBV15 and TRBJ2-3; TRBD2 matches at 10 bases. The CDR3 runs 16 residues. The V gene end was trimmed by 1 base and the J gene end by 4 bases; junction bases not matched to a gene: 5. Looked up from germline, CDR1 is LNHNV and CDR2 is YYDKDF (reference sequence). The CDR3 loop is CATSRASGGRADTQYF. CDR3 sequence (DNA): TGTGCCACCAGCAGAGCTAGCGGGGGTAGGGCAGATACGCAGTATTTT.

The CDR3 spells CAWRTNTEAFF. CDR3 DNA: TGTGCCTGGAGAACAAACACTGAAGCTTTCTTT. The rearrangement links TRBV30 to TRBJ1-1; D gene uncertain. The germline V gene has CDR1 GTSNPN and CDR2 SVGIG (reference sequence). The CDR3 has 11 amino acids. Trimming removed 3 bases from V and 2 bases from J, with 4 bases in between.

This clone was observed a single time. The V and J genes are TRBV9 and TRBJ2-1, with 9 bases that match TRBD2. There are 16 residues in the CDR3. Germline assignment: CDR1 SGDLS and CDR2 YYNGEE. The V segment lost 0 bases and the J segment 4 bases; nucleotides outside the gene matches: 5. CDR3 amino acids: CASSVDSGGPYNEQFF. The CDR3 bases are TGTGCCAGCAGCGTAGATAGCGGGGGACCGTACAATGAGCAGTTCTTC. Full variable domain (rest looked up from reference TRBV9 and TRBJ2-1): DSGVTQTPKHLITATGQRVTLRCSPRSGDLSVYWYQQSLDQGLQFLIQYYNGEERAKGNILERFSAQQFPDLHSELNLSSLELGDSALYFCASSVDSGGPYNEQFFGPGTRLTVL.